A single sample gave rise to the 8 T cell receptor beta chains below, sequenced in a study of blood T cell repertoires in COVID-19. Generated by immunoSEQ multiplex PCR, the TCRdb table keeps only in-frame clones and is missing some. Of roughly 670,000 clones detected, approximately 90% appear once; the ten largest clones hold under 0.3%. Sequencing input: peripheral blood. The origin of the receptors is a woman between 18 and 29 years old with acute or convalescent COVID-19.

This clone was seen just once. This chain joins TRBV21-1 and TRBJ2-6; the table's D gene call, TRBD1, was not cross checked with the DNA. TRBV21-1 is tagged as a pseudogene. The CDR3 is made up of 21 amino acids. The CDR3 coding sequence is TGTGCCAGCCGGATTAGCCACTTTAGGACAGGGCCTAGCTCTGGGGCCAACGTCCTGACTTTC. Translated: CASRISHFRTGPSSGANVLTF.

This chain links TRBV19 with TRBJ1-6, with a possible D match to TRBD1 (6 bases). This CDR3 is 15 amino acids long. Germline CDR1 LNHDA, CDR2 SQIVND (reference sequence). Trimming pared 5 bases from V and 6 bases from J, leaving 14 bases between. DNA of the CDR3: TGTGCCAGTAGTTCCTACCGGGACACTAATTCACCCCTCCACTTT. Its protein is CASSSYRDTNSPLHF. Full variable domain (missing parts from reference TRBV19 and TRBJ1-6): DGGITQSPKYLFRKEGQNVTLSCEQNLNHDAMYWYRQDPGQGLRLIYYSQIVNDFQKGDIAEGYSVSREKKESFPLTVTSAQKNPTAFYLCASSSYRDTNSPLHFGNGTRLTVT.

The V gene is TRBV15, the J gene TRBJ1-5, with a possible D match to TRBD1 (6 bases). The CDR3 length is 14 residues. The germline CDR1 and CDR2 sequences are LNHNV and YYDKDF (reference sequence). V lost 9 bases, J lost 4 bases, and 16 bases lay in between. The CDR3 loop is CATEPGHANQPQHF. The DNA for the CDR3 is TGTGCCACGGAACCGGGACATGCGAATCAGCCCCAGCATTTT.

The V call is TRBV9, the J call TRBJ2-3; 7 nucleotides match TRBD2. The ends lost 2 bases at V and 2 bases at J; junction bases unmatched: 14. The CDR3 has 18 amino acids. The germline CDR1 and CDR2 sequences are SGDLS and YYNGEE. CDR3 residues: CASSVGAAGSSFTDTQYF. The CDR3 DNA follows: TGTGCCAGCAGCGTGGGAGCAGCGGGGAGCTCCTTCACAGATACGCAGTATTTT.

The chain recombines TRBV7-2 with TRBJ1-5; D not certain. The CDR3 is made up of 14 amino acids. From germline, CDR1 is SGHTA and CDR2 FQGNSA. The V gene lost 3 bases and the J gene lost 2 bases, with 8 bases spanning the gap. In DNA form, the CDR3 reads TGTGCCAGCAGCTTCCTGGGCGGCAATCAGCCCCAGCATTTT. Amino acid sequence: CASSFLGGNQPQHF.

This chain joins TRBV5-1 and TRBJ1-1; a possible D gene is TRBD1 (6 bases). The CDR3 length is 15 residues. Germline V gene data show CDR1 as SGHRS and CDR2 as YFSETQ. Trimming stripped 2 bases from V and 0 bases from J, with 11 bases between. The CDR3 sequence: CASSFEGVMNTEAFF. The CDR3 nucleotides are TGCGCCAGCAGCTTCGAGGGGGTTATGAACACTGAAGCTTTCTTT.

The chain couples TRBV27 to TRBJ2-7, with D possibly TRBD2 on 8 matching bases. The germline gives CDR1 MNHEY, CDR2 SMNVEV (reference sequence). The CDR3 runs 16 residues. The germline V and J ends were trimmed by 5 bases and 1 base, with 18 bases remaining between them. The CDR3 sequence is CASSPLTGTRSYEQYF. CDR3 DNA sequence: TGTGCCAGCAGTCCACTGACAGGGACTAGGTCCTACGAGCAGTACTTC.

The chain couples TRBV24-1 to TRBJ2-1, with 15 bases lining up with TRBD2. Losses at the gene ends were 4 bases for V and 9 bases for J; bases not matched to a gene: 6. CDR1 is KGHDR, CDR2 SFDVKD, per germline. The CDR3 is 16 residues long. CDR3 protein: CATSDRTSGGAGEQFF. The CDR3 coding sequence is TGTGCCACCAGTGACCGGACTAGCGGGGGGGCAGGTGAGCAGTTCTTC.